These 28 T cell receptor beta chains were sequenced from one sample in a study of blood T cells in healthy people across ages. Using a J-beta primer mix together with a sample-barcoded 5' primer, a second PCR was run for roughly 6 to 11 cycles. One entry per CDR3 protein results from TCRdb running MiXCR on the 5' RACE reads. In the table there are around 1.1 million distinct CDR3 sequences, around two fifths of which are singletons. Sequences were obtained from blood. The receptors here all came from a man between 18 and 35 years old in good health.

V gene TRBV2 combines with J gene TRBJ2-1, with 7 bases lining up with TRBD1. The CDR3 has 14 residues. Germline V gives CDR1 SNHLY, CDR2 FYNNEI. V lost 8 bases to trimming and J lost 6 bases; unmatched junction nucleotides: 10. The CDR3 bases are TGTGCCAGCCATTACAGACAGGGACCCAATGAGCAGTTCTTC. This encodes CASHYRQGPNEQFF.

In the case of this clonotype: One end of the junction is discordant with germline, which a read error may explain. The chain carries TRBV6-2 or TRBV6-3 and TRBJ2-5, with TRBD1 as a possible D gene (5 bases). Germline CDR1 reads MNHEY; CDR2 reads SVGEGT. This CDR3 has 14 residues. This chain's CDR3 is CASSLGVFTYEQYF. The CDR3 nucleotides are TGTGCCAGCAGTCTAGGGGTCTTTACCTACGAGCAGTACTTT.

This clonotype turned up a few times. This chain uses TRBV5-1 with TRBJ1-4; the D is unclear. V lost 4 bases and J 8 bases, leaving 15 bases between the germline ends. The CDR3 totals 14 residues. Germline values: CDR1 SGHRS, CDR2 YFSETQ. CDR3 sequence: CASSPGGKREKLFF. The CDR3 region has the DNA TGCGCCAGCAGCCCCGGAGGGAAGAGGGAAAAACTGTTTTTT. Using reference TRBV5-1 and TRBJ1-4 for the parts outside the CDR3, the full variable domain is KAGVTQTPRYLIKTRGQQVTLSCSPISGHRSVSWYQQTPGQGLQFLFEYFSETQRNKGNFPGRFSGRQFSNSRSEMNVSTLELGDSALYLCASSPGGKREKLFFGSGTQLSVL.

The chain employs TRBV10-3 and TRBJ2-7, with a possible D match to TRBD1 (6 bases). CDR1 and CDR2 (germline): ENHRY, SYGVKD. The CDR3 length is 12 residues. The V end lost 6 bases, the J end lost 5 bases, and 11 bases lay between the germline ends. Here the CDR3 reads CAISPQGNEQYF. The CDR3 DNA follows: TGTGCCATCAGCCCACAGGGCAACGAGCAGTACTTC.

Note on this clonotype: At one end the junction does not follow the germline gene, possibly because of a read error. The CDR3 region is CASKTSMRYNEQFF. CDR3 DNA: TGCGCCAGTAAAACTAGTATGCGTTACAATGAGCAGTTCTTC. J is TRBJ2-1 and V is TRBV19, with D tentatively TRBD2 (5 bases). The germline gives CDR1 LNHDA, CDR2 SQIVND (reference sequence). The CDR3 is 14 residues long.

This clonotype turned up a few times. The chain employs TRBV6-5 and TRBJ2-1; 7 bases line up with TRBD1. Germline loops: CDR1 MNHEY, CDR2 SVGAGI. This CDR3 has 15 amino acids. The trim removed 3 bases at V and 7 bases at J, leaving 9 bases unmatched. The chain's CDR3 is CASSYLDRFRNEQFF. Written as DNA, the CDR3 is TGTGCCAGCAGTTATTTGGACAGGTTTCGAAATGAGCAGTTCTTC.

This chain joins TRBV2 and TRBJ2-3; 12 bases are shared with TRBD2. V was clipped by 8 bases and J by 2 bases; unmatched bases: 2. There are 14 residues in the CDR3. Looked up from germline, CDR1 is SNHLY and CDR2 is FYNNEI. Written as DNA, the CDR3 is TGTGCCAGCGGACTAGCGGGGACCACAGATACGCAGTATTTT. This gives the protein CASGLAGTTDTQYF.

This chain connects TRBV6-2 or TRBV6-3 to TRBJ2-3; TRBD2 agrees at 9 bases. Trimming cost V 6 bases and J 4 bases; bases outside gene matches: 11. This CDR3 has 16 amino acids. CDR1 and CDR2 from the germline V gene are MNHEY and SVGEGT. The CDR3 DNA is TGTGCCAGCAGCCCTAAGCTAGCGGGGAGAGCAGATACGCAGTATTTT. Translation: CASSPKLAGRADTQYF.

This clonotype was detected many times. V usage is TRBV7-2 and J usage is TRBJ2-1, with 9 bases aligning to TRBD2. The CDR3 totals 16 residues. The germline V gene encodes CDR1 SGHTA and CDR2 FQGNSA. Unmatched junction bases numbered 4, after V lost 0 bases and J lost 4 bases. The CDR3 nucleotides are TGTGCCAGCAGCTTAGCGTTAGCGGGGGAGTACAATGAGCAGTTCTTC. Residues: CASSLALAGEYNEQFF.

In this sample, this clonotype turned up a few times. The chain combines TRBV4-2 with TRBJ2-2, with 10 bases identical to TRBD1. Germline V gene data show CDR1 as LGHNA and CDR2 as YNFKEQ. This CDR3 is built from 19 residues. Trimming cost V 0 bases and J 11 bases; bases outside gene matches: 18. The CDR3 loop reads CASSQELYPGQGFLSELFF. In DNA, the CDR3 is TGTGCCAGCAGCCAAGAACTATACCCGGGACAGGGGTTTCTAAGCGAGCTGTTTTTT.

The V and J genes are TRBV14 and TRBJ2-1; D might be TRBD1 or TRBD2, each matching 6 bases. The V end lost 0 bases, the J end lost 4 bases, and 22 bases lay between the germline ends. Germline-derived CDR1 and CDR2 are SGHDN and FVKESK. The length of the CDR3 is 19 residues. CDR3 protein: CASSQDVYLSGARYNEQFF. The CDR3 DNA is TGTGCCAGCAGCCAAGATGTCTACCTTTCGGGGGCACGATACAATGAGCAGTTCTTC.

This chain connects TRBV20-1 to TRBJ2-7, with 11 bases aligning to TRBD2. J was trimmed by 0 bases and V by 3 bases; bases with no gene match: 13. From germline, CDR1 is DFQATT and CDR2 SNEGSKA (reference sequence). The CDR3 runs 18 residues. CDR3 residues: CSARGPGLAAQSSYEQYF. In nucleotides, the CDR3 is TGCAGTGCTAGGGGCCCGGGACTAGCGGCTCAAAGCTCCTACGAGCAGTACTTC.

The chain couples TRBV10-3 to TRBJ1-3; D remains ambiguous. Trimming removed 0 bases from V and 0 bases from J, with 6 bases in between. The CDR3 runs to 15 residues. Germline V gene data show CDR1 as ENHRY and CDR2 as SYGVKD. The CDR3 spells CAISESPSSGNTIYF. CDR3 DNA sequence: TGTGCCATCAGTGAGTCCCCGAGCTCTGGAAACACCATATATTTT.

The V gene is TRBV5-1, the J gene TRBJ1-1; D is perhaps TRBD1 (6 bases). The V and J ends lost 4 bases and 5 bases respectively, with 21 bases between them. The CDR3 is made up of 16 amino acids. Germline CDR1 is SGHRS and CDR2 is YFSETQ. The chain's CDR3 is CASSPRDIQGGTEAFF. DNA for the CDR3: TGCGCCAGCAGCCCAAGAGATATACAGGGAGGAACTGAAGCTTTCTTT. The entire variable domain, with the rest obtained from reference TRBV5-1 and TRBJ1-1, is as follows: KAGVTQTPRYLIKTRGQQVTLSCSPISGHRSVSWYQQTPGQGLQFLFEYFSETQRNKGNFPGRFSGRQFSNSRSEMNVSTLELGDSALYLCASSPRDIQGGTEAFFGQGTRLTVV.

V usage is TRBV25-1 and J usage is TRBJ2-3; 14 nucleotides match TRBD2. The CDR3 is 19 amino acids. Germline V CDR1 and CDR2: MGHDK, SYGVNS. The J segment lost 0 bases and the V segment lost 8 bases, leaving 13 bases of the junction unmatched. The CDR3 here is CASPRGTSGGDTSTDTQYF. The CDR3 coding sequence is TGTGCCAGCCCCCGGGGGACTAGCGGGGGAGATACTAGCACAGATACGCAGTATTTT.

The chain links TRBV7-9 to TRBJ1-2; the D is unclear. Germline CDR1 is SEHNR and CDR2 is FQNEAQ (reference sequence). V gave up 10 bases and J gave up 3 bases, with 12 bases separating them. The CDR3 length is 12 residues. This CDR3 reads CATRRSDYGYTF. As DNA, the CDR3 is TGTGCCACCCGGCGGTCTGACTATGGCTACACCTTC.

The chain couples TRBV4-1 to TRBJ2-3, with 7 bases identical to TRBD1. Per germline, CDR1 MGHRA and CDR2 YSYEKL. The CDR3 has 18 amino acids. V shed 1 base, J shed 0 bases, and the junction held 10 bases outside the gene matches. In DNA, the CDR3 is TGCGCCAGCAGCCAAGCTGCCGGGACAGTTACTAGCACAGATACGCAGTATTTT. As protein: CASSQAAGTVTSTDTQYF.

This sequence joins TRBV6-6 and TRBJ1-4, with TRBD1 as a possible D gene (5 bases). The V end was cut by 2 bases, the J end by 2 bases, with 6 bases between. CDR1 MNHNY and CDR2 SVGAGI come from the germline V gene (reference sequence). This CDR3 spans 14 amino acids. Here the CDR3 reads CASSYRGTNEKLFF. The CDR3 DNA follows: TGTGCCAGCAGTTACCGGGGGACTAATGAAAAACTGTTTTTT.

This clonotype occurred a few times. The rearrangement uses TRBV4-3 and TRBJ1-5; D ambiguous. The germline CDR1 and CDR2 sequences are LGHNA and YSLEER. V was cut by 0 bases and J by 4 bases, with 13 bases left in between. CDR3 length equals 16 residues. The chain's CDR3 is CASSQDRVRRNQPQHF. The CDR3 nucleotides read TGCGCCAGCAGCCAAGATCGGGTTAGGCGAAATCAGCCCCAGCATTTT.

The chain carries TRBV12-3 or TRBV12-4 and TRBJ1-2; D is undetermined. The ends were cut back, 7 bases at V and 7 bases at J, with 19 bases in the middle. The CDR3 sequence is 14 residues long. The CDR3: CASTAPGSLGGYTF. The CDR3 region has the DNA TGTGCCAGCACCGCCCCGGGGTCTTTGGGTGGCTACACCTTC.

The gene calls are TRBV2 and TRBJ1-1; no clear D gene. CDR3 length: 14 residues. The V gene's germline CDR1 is SNHLY and CDR2 FYNNEI. The V end lost 6 bases, the J end lost 6 bases, and 17 bases lay between the germline ends. CDR3 sequence reads: CASSPDSPRAEAFF. CDR3 in DNA: TGTGCCAGCAGCCCTGACTCCCCCCGGGCTGAAGCTTTCTTT.

The V gene is TRBV29-1, the J gene TRBJ1-2; D is uncertain. This CDR3 has 11 residues. V was clipped by 7 bases and J by 2 bases, with 8 bases between them. Per the germline V gene, CDR1 is SQVTM and CDR2 is ANQGSEA. CDR3 region: CSAVENYGYTF. CDR3 DNA: TGCAGCGCGGTGGAAAACTATGGCTACACCTTC.

This clonotype occurred many times. The chain employs TRBV12-3 or TRBV12-4 and TRBJ2-3; possible D gene TRBD2, 6 bases. Trimming removed 3 bases at V and 8 bases at J, with 12 bases between. The CDR3 totals 13 residues. In DNA form, the CDR3 reads TGTGCCAGCAGTTTGTCGGCGGGGAGTACGCAGTATTTT. The encoded protein is CASSLSAGSTQYF.

The J gene is TRBJ2-2, the V gene TRBV20-1; 11 positions agree with TRBD2. The junction had 4 bases not matched to a gene; V was cut back by 4 bases and J by 6 bases. Germline lookup yields CDR1 DFQATT and CDR2 SNEGSKA (reference sequence). The CDR3 sequence is 14 residues long. DNA of the CDR3: TGCAGTGCTATTAGCGGGGGGGCCGCCGGGGAGCTGTTTTTT. This sequence encodes CSAISGGAAGELFF.

V is TRBV10-2 and J is TRBJ2-3; D is possibly TRBD2 (6 bases). Germline assignment: CDR1 WSHSY and CDR2 SAAADI. The CDR3 has 15 amino acids. The V and J ends lost 5 bases and 3 bases respectively, with 15 bases between them. CDR3 nucleotide sequence: TGCGCCAGCAGTTCGACTAGGTGGGGGACAGATACGCAGTATTTT. Its translation: CASSSTRWGTDTQYF.

This clonotype was counted between two and nine times. The rearrangement joins TRBV25-1 to TRBJ1-2; maybe TRBD1 (5 bases). This CDR3 region has 12 residues. V lost 3 bases, J lost 7 bases, and 9 bases lay in between. Germline values: CDR1 MGHDK, CDR2 SYGVNS. This CDR3 is CASSDSGLGYTF. CDR3 DNA: TGTGCCAGCAGTGATTCAGGGCTTGGCTACACCTTC.

The chain combines TRBV3-1 with TRBJ1-4, with D tentatively TRBD1 (5 bases). This CDR3 is built from 15 residues. The V end lost 4 bases, the J end lost 4 bases, and 13 bases lay between the germline ends. Germline V gene sequence: CDR1 LGHDT, CDR2 YNNKEL (reference sequence). DNA of the CDR3: TGTGCCAGCAGCCCCTGGGACGGACATAATGAAAAACTGTTTTTT. It specifies CASSPWDGHNEKLFF. Complete variable domain (other parts from reference TRBV3-1 and TRBJ1-4): DTAVSQTPKYLVTQMGNDKSIKCEQNLGHDTMYWYKQDSKKFLKIMFSYNNKELIINETVPNRFSPKSPDKAHLNLHINSLELGDSAVYFCASSPWDGHNEKLFFGSGTQLSVL.

Regarding this clonotype: The junction departs from the called germline gene at one end, perhaps through a read error. This chain links TRBV4-3 with TRBJ1-5, with D unclear. The CDR3 consists of 15 residues. Germline-derived CDR1 and CDR2 are LGHNA and YSLEER. CDR3 nucleotide sequence: TGCGCCAGCAGCCCCGATAAGGGCGGCAAGCAGCCCCAGCATTTT. Residues: CASSPDKGGKQPQHF.